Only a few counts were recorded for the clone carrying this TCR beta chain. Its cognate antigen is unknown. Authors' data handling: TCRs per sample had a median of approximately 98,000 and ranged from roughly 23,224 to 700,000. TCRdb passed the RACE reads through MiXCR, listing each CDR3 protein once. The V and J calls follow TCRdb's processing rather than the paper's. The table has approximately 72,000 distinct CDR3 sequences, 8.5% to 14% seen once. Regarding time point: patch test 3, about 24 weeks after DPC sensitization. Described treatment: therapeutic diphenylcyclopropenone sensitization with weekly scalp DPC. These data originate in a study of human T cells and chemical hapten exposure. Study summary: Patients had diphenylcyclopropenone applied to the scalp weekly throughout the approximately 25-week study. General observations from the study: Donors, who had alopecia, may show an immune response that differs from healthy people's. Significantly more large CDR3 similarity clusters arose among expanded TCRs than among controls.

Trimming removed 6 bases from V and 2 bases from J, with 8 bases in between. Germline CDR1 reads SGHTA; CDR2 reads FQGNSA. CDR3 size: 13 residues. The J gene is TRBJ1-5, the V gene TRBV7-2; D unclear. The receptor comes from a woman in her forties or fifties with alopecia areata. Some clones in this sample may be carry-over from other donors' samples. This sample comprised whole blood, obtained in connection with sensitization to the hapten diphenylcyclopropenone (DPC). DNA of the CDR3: TGTGCCAGCAGTCAAAACGGCAATCAGCCCCAGCATTTT. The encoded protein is CASSQNGNQPQHF.